One TCR beta chain is described in this entry. V shed 5 bases and J 2 bases; nucleotides not matched to a gene: 8. This CDR3 comprises 15 residues. The V gene's germline CDR1 is GTSNPN and CDR2 SVGIG (reference sequence). These data belong to a study of blood T cell repertoires in COVID-19. The method was immunoSEQ multiplex PCR; TCRdb's version includes in-frame clones alone and lacks a portion of them. Of roughly 200,000 clones listed, around 85% are singletons. The chain couples TRBV30 to TRBJ2-3, with 9 bases identical to TRBD2. The sample taken for sequencing was peripheral blood. The TCR comes from a woman aged 55-70 years with acute or convalescent COVID-19. CDR3 nucleotide sequence: TGTGCCTGGGGAGGGGTAGCGGGGGTCACAGATACGCAGTATTTT. It translates to CAWGGVAGVTDTQYF.